This T cell receptor beta chain was sequenced for a study of post-analysis software for immune sequencing data. Whole-study context: Several disease courses (relapsing-remitting, secondary progressive and progressive-relapsing) of multiple sclerosis were included.

Study outcomes and limitations: F measure clustering grouped samples strongly by preparation batch. For normalized Chao1 diversity, multiple sclerosis patients scored significantly lower than controls did. A few TRBV segments occurring more often in patients than controls included TRBV5-6, TRBV5-1 and TRBV20-1.

The library was made from cDNA and included unique molecular identifiers. T cells numbering about 0.85 to 10 million gave rise to 500,000 to 600,000 cDNA molecules. Using its own MiXCR run on the PCR reads, TCRdb lists one record per CDR3 protein. The repertoire includes about 800,000 distinct CDR3 sequences, 25% to 30% of them detected once, and 0.55% to 0.65% sits in the top ten. Remarks on this clonotype: Its antigen is unidentified.

From germline, CDR1 is SGHVS and CDR2 FQNEAQ. V dropped 7 bases and J dropped 7 bases, with 11 bases sitting between them. This CDR3 is built from 12 residues. This clonotype was sampled from a girl aged 5-17 years with multiple sclerosis. Sequenced: blood. The chain links TRBV7-8 to TRBJ2-1; no firm D call. The CDR3 DNA sequence: TGTGCCAGCACTACGTTGGGGAATGAGCAGTTCTTC. Protein: CASTTLGNEQFF.